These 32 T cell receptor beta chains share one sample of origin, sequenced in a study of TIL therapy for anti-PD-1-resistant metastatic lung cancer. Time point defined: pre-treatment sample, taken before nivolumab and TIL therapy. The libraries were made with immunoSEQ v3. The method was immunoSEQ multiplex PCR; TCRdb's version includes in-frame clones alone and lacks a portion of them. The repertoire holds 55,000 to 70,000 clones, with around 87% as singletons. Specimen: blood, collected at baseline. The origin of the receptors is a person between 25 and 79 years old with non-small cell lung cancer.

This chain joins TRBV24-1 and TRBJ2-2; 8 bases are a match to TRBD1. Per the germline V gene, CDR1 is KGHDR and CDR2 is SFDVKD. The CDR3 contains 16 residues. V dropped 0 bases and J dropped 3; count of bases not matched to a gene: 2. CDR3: CATSDLNRGYTGELFF. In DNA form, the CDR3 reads TGTGCCACCAGTGATTTGAACAGGGGGTACACCGGGGAGCTGTTTTTT.

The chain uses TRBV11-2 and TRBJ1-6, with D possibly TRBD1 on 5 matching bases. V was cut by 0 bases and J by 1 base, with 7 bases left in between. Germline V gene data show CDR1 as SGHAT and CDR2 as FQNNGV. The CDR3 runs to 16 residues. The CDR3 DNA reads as TGTGCCAGCAGCTTAGAGAGGGGATCCTATAATTCACCCCTCCACTTT. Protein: CASSLERGSYNSPLHF.

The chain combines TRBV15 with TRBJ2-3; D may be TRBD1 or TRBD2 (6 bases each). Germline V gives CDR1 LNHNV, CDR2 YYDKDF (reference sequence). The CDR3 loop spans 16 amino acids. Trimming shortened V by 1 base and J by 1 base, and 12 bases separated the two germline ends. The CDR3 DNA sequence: TGTGCCACCAGCAGAGTTCCGGGGGCCCGCACAGATACGCAGTATTTT. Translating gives CATSRVPGARTDTQYF.

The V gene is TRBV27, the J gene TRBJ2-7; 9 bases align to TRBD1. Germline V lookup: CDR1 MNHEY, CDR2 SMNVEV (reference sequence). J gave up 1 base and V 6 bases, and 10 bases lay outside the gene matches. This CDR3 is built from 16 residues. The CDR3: CASSPAGTGLSYEQYF. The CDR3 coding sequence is TGTGCCAGCAGCCCCGCCGGGACAGGGTTATCCTACGAGCAGTACTTC.

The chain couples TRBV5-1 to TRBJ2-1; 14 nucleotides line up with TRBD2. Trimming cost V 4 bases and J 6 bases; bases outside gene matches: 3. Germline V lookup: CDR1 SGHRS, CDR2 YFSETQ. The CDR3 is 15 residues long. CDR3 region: CASSEGLAGANEQFF. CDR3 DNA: TGCGCCAGCAGCGAGGGACTAGCGGGAGCCAATGAGCAGTTCTTC.

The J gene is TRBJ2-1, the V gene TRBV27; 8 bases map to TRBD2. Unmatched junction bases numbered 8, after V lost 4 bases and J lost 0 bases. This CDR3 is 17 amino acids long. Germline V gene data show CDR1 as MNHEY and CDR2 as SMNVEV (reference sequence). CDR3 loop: CASSSLGRGASYNEQFF. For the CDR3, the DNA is TGTGCCAGCAGTTCCTTGGGGCGGGGGGCCTCCTACAATGAGCAGTTCTTC.

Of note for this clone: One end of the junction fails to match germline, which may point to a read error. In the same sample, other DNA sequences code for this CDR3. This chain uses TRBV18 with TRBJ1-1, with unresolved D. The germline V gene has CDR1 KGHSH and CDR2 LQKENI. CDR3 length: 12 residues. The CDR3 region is CASSPTKTEAFF. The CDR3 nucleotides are TGTGCCAGCTCACCCACCAAGACTGAAGCCTTCTTT.

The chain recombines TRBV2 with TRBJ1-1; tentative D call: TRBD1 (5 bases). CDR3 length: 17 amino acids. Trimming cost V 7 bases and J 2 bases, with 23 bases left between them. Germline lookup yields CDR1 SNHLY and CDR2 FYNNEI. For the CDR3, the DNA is TGTGCCAGCACCCCACCGCGGGGTGGGGCTTCAAACACTGAAGCTTTCTTT. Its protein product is CASTPPRGGASNTEAFF.

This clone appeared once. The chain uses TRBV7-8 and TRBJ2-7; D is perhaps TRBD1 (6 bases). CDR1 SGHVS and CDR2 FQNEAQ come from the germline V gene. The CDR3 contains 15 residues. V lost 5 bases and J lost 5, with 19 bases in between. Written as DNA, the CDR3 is TGTGCCAGCAGCCCCTGGAACGCACAGGGCGACGAGCAGTACTTC. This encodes CASSPWNAQGDEQYF.

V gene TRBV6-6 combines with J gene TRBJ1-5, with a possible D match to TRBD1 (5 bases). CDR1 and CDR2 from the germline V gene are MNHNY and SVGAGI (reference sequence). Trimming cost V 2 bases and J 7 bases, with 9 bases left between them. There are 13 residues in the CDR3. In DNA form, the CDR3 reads TGTGCCAGCAGTTACAGGGACCGCCAGCCCCAGCATTTT. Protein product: CASSYRDRQPQHF.

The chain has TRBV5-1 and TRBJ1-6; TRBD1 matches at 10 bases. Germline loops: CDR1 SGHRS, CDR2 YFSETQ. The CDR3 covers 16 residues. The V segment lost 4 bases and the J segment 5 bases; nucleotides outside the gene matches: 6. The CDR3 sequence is CASSRTGGANNSPLHF. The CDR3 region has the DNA TGCGCCAGCAGCCGGACAGGGGGAGCGAATAATTCACCCCTCCACTTT.

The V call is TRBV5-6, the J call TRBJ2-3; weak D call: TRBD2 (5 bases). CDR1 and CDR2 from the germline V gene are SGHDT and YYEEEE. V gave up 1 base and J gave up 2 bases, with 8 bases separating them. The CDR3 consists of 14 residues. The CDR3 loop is CASSLKAVTDTQYF. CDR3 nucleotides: TGTGCCAGCAGCTTGAAAGCGGTCACAGATACGCAGTATTTT.

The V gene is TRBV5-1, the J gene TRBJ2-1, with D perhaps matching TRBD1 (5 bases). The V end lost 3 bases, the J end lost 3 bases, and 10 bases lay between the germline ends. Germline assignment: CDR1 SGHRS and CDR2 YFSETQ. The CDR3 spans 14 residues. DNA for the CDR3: TGCGCCAGCAGCTCGGCAGGGAACTACAATGAGCAGTTCTTC. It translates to CASSSAGNYNEQFF.

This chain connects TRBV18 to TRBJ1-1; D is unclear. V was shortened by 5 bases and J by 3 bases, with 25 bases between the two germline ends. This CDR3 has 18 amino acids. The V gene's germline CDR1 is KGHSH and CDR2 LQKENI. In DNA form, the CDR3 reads TGTGCCAGCTCAAAAAAGGGTGGAGTAGGTTATCTGGACACTGAAGCTTTCTTT. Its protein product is CASSKKGGVGYLDTEAFF. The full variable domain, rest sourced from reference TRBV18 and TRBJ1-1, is NAGVMQNPRHLVRRRGQEARLRCSPMKGHSHVYWYRQLPEEGLKFMVYLQKENIIDESGMPKERFSAEFPKEGPSILRIQQVVRGDSAAYFCASSKKGGVGYLDTEAFFGQGTRLTVV.

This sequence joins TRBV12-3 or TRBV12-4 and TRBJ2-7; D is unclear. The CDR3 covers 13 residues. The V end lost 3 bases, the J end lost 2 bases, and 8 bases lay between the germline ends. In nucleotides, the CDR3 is TGTGCCAGCAGTTTGTCGGGTCCCTACGAGCAGTACTTC. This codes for CASSLSGPYEQYF.

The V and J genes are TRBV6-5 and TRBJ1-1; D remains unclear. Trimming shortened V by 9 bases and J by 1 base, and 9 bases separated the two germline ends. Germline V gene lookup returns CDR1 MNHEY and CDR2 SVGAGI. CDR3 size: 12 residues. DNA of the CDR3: TGTGCCAGTCGAGAACAGAACACTGAAGCTTTCTTT. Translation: CASREQNTEAFF.

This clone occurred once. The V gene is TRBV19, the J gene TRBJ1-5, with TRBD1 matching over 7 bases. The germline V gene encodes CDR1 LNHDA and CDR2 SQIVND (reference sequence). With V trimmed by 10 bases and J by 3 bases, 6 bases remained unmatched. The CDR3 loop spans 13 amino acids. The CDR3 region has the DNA TGTGCCATAGGACAGGCCTCCAATCAGCCCCAGCATTTT. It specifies CAIGQASNQPQHF.

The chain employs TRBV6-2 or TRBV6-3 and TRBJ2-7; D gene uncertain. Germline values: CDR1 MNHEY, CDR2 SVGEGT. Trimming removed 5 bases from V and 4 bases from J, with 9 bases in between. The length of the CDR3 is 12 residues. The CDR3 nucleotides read TGTGCCAGCAGTGACACGAGGTACGAGCAGTACTTC. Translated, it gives CASSDTRYEQYF.

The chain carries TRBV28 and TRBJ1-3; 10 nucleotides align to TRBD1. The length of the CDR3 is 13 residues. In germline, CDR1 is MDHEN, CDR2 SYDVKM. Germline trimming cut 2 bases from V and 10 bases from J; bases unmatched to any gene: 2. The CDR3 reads CASSLGTGATIYF. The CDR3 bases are TGTGCCAGCAGTTTAGGGACAGGGGCAACCATATATTTT.

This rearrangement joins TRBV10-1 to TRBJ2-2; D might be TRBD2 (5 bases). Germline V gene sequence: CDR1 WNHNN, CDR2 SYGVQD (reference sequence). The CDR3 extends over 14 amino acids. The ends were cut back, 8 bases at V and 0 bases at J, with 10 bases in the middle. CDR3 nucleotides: TGCGCCAGCGGAGACTACGCGAACACCGGGGAGCTGTTTTTT. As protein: CASGDYANTGELFF.

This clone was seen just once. The DNA of the CDR3 is TGTGCCTGGCTCCTAACCGGACAGGGACAAGAGACCCAGTACTTC. Amino acids: CAWLLTGQGQETQYF. The rearrangement joins TRBV30 to TRBJ2-5, with 8 nucleotides matching TRBD1. CDR1 is GTSNPN, CDR2 SVGIG, per germline (reference sequence). This CDR3 spans 15 amino acids. Unmatched junction bases numbered 10, after V lost 5 bases and J lost 2 bases.

In nucleotides, the CDR3 is TGCGCCAGCAGCCAAGACGGGACAGGGAGGAATGAGCAGTTCTTC. Translation gives CASSQDGTGRNEQFF. The chain has TRBV4-1 and TRBJ2-1; 9 bases agree with TRBD1. J was trimmed by 7 bases and V by 0 bases; bases with no gene match: 4. CDR3 length: 15 residues. The germline V gene encodes CDR1 MGHRA and CDR2 YSYEKL.

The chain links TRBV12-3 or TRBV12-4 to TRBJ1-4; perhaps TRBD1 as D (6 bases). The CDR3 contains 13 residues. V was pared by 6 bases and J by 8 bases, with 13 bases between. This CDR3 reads CASSLSGEEKLFF. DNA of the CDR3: TGTGCCAGCAGCCTCTCAGGGGAAGAAAAACTGTTTTTT.

The CDR3 coding sequence is TGTGCCAGCAGCCCCGGGACTTATAGTATATACGAGCAGTACTTC. This codes for CASSPGTYSIYEQYF. V usage is TRBV3-1 (or the pseudogene TRBV3-2) and J usage is TRBJ2-7, with D perhaps matching TRBD2 (6 bases). The CDR3 is 15 amino acids. Germline V gene data show CDR1 as LGHDT and CDR2 as YNNKEL (reference sequence). V gave up 4 bases and J gave up 4 bases, with 17 bases separating them.

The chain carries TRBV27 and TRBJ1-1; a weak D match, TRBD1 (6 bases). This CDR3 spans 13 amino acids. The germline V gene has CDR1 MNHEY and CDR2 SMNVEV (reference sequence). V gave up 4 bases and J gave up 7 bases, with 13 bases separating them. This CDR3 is CASSWGGRGEAFF. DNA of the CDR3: TGTGCCAGCAGTTGGGGGGGGCGAGGTGAAGCTTTCTTT.

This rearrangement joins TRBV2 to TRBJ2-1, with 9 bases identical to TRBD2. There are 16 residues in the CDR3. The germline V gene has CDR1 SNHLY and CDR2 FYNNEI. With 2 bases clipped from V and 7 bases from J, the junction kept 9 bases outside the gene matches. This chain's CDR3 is CASSETVAGVRNEQFF. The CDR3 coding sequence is TGTGCCAGCAGTGAAACAGTAGCGGGGGTTCGAAATGAGCAGTTCTTC.

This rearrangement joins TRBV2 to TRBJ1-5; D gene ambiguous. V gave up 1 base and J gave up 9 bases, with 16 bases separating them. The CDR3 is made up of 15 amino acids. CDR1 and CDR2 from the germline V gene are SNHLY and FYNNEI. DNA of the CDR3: TGTGCCAGCAGTGAAGATTCAGGCGGCTCTCGGCCCCAGCATTTT. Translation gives CASSEDSGGSRPQHF.

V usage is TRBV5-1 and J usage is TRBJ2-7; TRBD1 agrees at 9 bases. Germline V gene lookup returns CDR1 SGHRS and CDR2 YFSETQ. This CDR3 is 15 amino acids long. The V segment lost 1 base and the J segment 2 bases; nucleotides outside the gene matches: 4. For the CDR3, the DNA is TGCGCCAGCAGCTTGCTCGGGACAGGGCCCTACGAGCAGTACTTC. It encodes CASSLLGTGPYEQYF.

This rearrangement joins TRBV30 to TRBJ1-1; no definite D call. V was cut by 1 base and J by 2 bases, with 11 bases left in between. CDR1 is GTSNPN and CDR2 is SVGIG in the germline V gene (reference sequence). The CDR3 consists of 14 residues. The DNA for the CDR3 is TGTGCCTGGAGTGGGATAGGGTTCAACACTGAAGCTTTCTTT. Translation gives CAWSGIGFNTEAFF.

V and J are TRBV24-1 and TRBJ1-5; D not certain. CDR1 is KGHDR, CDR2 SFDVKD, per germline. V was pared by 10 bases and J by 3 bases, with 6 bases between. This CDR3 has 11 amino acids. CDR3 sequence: CATYTNQPQHF. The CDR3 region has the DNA TGTGCCACTTACACCAATCAGCCCCAGCATTTT.

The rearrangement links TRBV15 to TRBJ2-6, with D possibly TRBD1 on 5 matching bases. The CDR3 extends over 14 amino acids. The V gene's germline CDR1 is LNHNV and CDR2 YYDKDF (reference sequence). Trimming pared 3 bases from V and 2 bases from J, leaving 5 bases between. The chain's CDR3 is CATSSRAGANVLTF. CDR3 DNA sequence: TGTGCCACCAGCAGCAGGGCTGGGGCCAACGTCCTGACTTTC.

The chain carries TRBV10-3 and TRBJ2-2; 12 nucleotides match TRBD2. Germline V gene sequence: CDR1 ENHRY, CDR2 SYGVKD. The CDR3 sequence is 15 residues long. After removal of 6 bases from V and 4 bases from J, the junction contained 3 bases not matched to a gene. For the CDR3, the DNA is TGTGCCATCAGCGGACTAGCGGGGTCCACCGGGGAGCTGTTTTTT. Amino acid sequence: CAISGLAGSTGELFF.